What follows are 8 T cell receptor beta chains derived from one specimen sequenced in a study of cytomegalovirus exposure and HLA in healthy donors. Clones were read by immunoSEQ multiplex PCR, and TCRdb kept only the in-frame ones, dropping some. Altogether approximately 160,000 clones are present, around four fifths being singletons, with the ten largest covering approximately 2.3%. Sequenced: PBMCs. These receptors were obtained from a man between 25 and 39 years old in good health and CMV-seropositive.

The V call is TRBV4-3, the J call TRBJ2-7; D is uncertain. CDR3 length equals 14 residues. Germline CDR1 and CDR2: LGHNA and YSLEER. The V and J ends lost 0 bases and 0 bases respectively, with 6 bases between them. CDR3 sequence reads: CASSQDSVSYEQYF. CDR3 nucleotide sequence: TGCGCCAGCAGCCAAGATTCAGTCTCCTACGAGCAGTACTTC.

V and J are TRBV27 and TRBJ1-5; tentative D call: TRBD1 (6 bases). From germline, CDR1 is MNHEY and CDR2 SMNVEV (reference sequence). The CDR3 is 13 residues long. The germline V and J ends were trimmed by 6 bases and 5 bases, with 11 bases remaining between them. The CDR3, as DNA: TGTGCCAGCAGCCGGACAGTGGATCAGCCCCAGCATTTT. Its protein product is CASSRTVDQPQHF.

The V gene is TRBV6-5, the J gene TRBJ1-1; TRBD1 aligns across 7 bases. CDR1 MNHEY and CDR2 SVGAGI come from the germline V gene. This CDR3 contains 12 residues. V was clipped by 6 bases and J by 7 bases; unmatched bases: 5. The CDR3 is CASRTGSGEAFF. The CDR3 bases are TGTGCCAGCAGGACAGGGTCGGGTGAAGCTTTCTTT.

V usage is TRBV7-8 and J usage is TRBJ2-1; TRBD2 might be the D (6 bases). The CDR3 sequence is 16 residues long. Germline assignment: CDR1 SGHVS and CDR2 FQNEAQ. V dropped 3 bases and J dropped 6 bases, with 18 bases sitting between them. CDR3 amino acids: CASSFARAGSGNEQFF. CDR3 in DNA: TGTGCCAGCAGCTTCGCGCGGGCGGGGTCTGGCAATGAGCAGTTCTTC.

The chain uses TRBV7-3 and TRBJ1-1, with D tentatively TRBD1 (5 bases). The V end lost 5 bases, the J end lost 5 bases, and 15 bases lay between the germline ends. This CDR3 region has 14 residues. Germline V gene lookup returns CDR1 SGHTA and CDR2 FQGTGA. The CDR3 here is CASSPGTQWTEAFF. CDR3 DNA: TGTGCCAGCAGCCCCGGGACTCAATGGACTGAAGCTTTCTTT.

The chain joins TRBV7-6 to TRBJ2-5; the D gene is possibly TRBD2 (5 bases). Germline-derived CDR1 and CDR2 are SGHVS and FNYEAQ. With 1 base removed from V and 5 bases from J, the gap between germline ends came to 8 bases. There are 13 residues in the CDR3. CDR3 in DNA: TGTGCCAGCAGCTTAGAATTAGCGGAGACCCAGTACTTC. Translating gives CASSLELAETQYF.

V and J are TRBV13 and TRBJ2-2; tentatively, D is TRBD1 (5 bases). CDR3 size: 15 residues. Germline CDR1 reads PRHDT; CDR2 reads FYEKMQ (reference sequence). The V end was cut by 0 bases, the J end by 1 base, with 6 bases between. CDR3 DNA: TGTGCCAGCAGCTTAGGGACAGTGAACACCGGGGAGCTGTTTTTT. It encodes CASSLGTVNTGELFF.

The chain uses TRBV6-5 and TRBJ2-7; 7 nucleotides match TRBD2. The germline V gene encodes CDR1 MNHEY and CDR2 SVGAGI. This CDR3 contains 13 residues. The ends lost 7 bases at V and 2 bases at J; junction bases unmatched: 5. CDR3 coding DNA: TGTGCCAGCACCCTCGGGGGGACCTACGAGCAGTACTTC. Translated: CASTLGGTYEQYF.